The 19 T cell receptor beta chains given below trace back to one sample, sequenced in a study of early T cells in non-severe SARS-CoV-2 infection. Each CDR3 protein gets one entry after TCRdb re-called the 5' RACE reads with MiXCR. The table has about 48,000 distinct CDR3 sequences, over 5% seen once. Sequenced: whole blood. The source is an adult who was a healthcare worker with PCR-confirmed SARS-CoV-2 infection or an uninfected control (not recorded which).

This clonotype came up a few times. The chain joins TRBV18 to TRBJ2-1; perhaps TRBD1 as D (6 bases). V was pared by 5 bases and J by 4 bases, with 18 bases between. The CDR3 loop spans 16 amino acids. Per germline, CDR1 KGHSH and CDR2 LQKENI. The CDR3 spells CASSSGTPTLYNEQFF. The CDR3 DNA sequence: TGTGCCAGCTCATCCGGGACACCAACCTTATACAATGAGCAGTTCTTC.

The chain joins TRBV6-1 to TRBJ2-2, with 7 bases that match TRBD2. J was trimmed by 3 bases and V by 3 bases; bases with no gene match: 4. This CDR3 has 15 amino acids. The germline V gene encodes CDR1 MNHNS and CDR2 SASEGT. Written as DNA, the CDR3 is TGTGCCAGCAGTGAGGGAGGGACCCACACCGGGGAGCTGTTTTTT. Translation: CASSEGGTHTGELFF.

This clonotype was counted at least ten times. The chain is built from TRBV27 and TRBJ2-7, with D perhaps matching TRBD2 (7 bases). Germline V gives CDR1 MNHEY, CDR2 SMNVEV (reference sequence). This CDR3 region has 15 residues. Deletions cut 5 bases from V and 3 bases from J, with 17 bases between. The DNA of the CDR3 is TGTGCCAGCAGTCCCCGGTGGGGGGGGCTCTACGAGCAGTACTTC. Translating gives CASSPRWGGLYEQYF.

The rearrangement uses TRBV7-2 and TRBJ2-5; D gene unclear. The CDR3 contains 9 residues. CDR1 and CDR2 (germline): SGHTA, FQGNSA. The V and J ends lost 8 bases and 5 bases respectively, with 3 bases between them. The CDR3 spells CASGETQYF. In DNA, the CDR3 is TGTGCCAGCGGGGAGACCCAGTACTTC. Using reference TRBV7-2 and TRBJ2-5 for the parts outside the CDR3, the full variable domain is GAGVSQSPSNKVTEKGKDVELRCDPISGHTALYWYRQSLGQGLEFLIYFQGNSAPDKSGLPSDRFSAERTGGSVSTLTIQRTQQEDSAVYLCASGETQYFGPGTRLLVL.

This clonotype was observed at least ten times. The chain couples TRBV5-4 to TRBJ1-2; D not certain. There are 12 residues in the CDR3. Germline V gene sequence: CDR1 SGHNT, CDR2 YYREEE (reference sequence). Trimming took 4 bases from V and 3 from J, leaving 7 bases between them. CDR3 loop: CASSGRDYGYTF. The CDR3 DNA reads TGTGCCAGCAGCGGAAGGGACTATGGCTACACCTTC.

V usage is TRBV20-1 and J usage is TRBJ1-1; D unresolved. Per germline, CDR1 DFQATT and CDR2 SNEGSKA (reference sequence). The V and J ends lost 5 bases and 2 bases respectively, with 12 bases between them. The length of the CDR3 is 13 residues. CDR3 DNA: TGCAGTGCTCTTCGGCAGACCAACACTGAAGCTTTCTTT. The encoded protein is CSALRQTNTEAFF.

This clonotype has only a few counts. CDR3 sequence (DNA): TGTGCCAGCTCAACGACTGGGGAGGGACAGCCCCAGCATTTT. Translating gives CASSTTGEGQPQHF. This chain connects TRBV18 to TRBJ1-5; D uncertain. This CDR3 is 14 amino acids long. The V end was cut by 5 bases, the J end by 7 bases, with 15 bases between. Per the germline V gene, CDR1 is KGHSH and CDR2 is LQKENI.

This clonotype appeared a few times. CDR3: CASSPGLANYEQYF. In DNA form, the CDR3 reads TGTGCCAGCAGTCCGGGACTAGCGAACTACGAGCAGTACTTC. This sequence joins TRBV4-2 and TRBJ2-7, with 10 bases that match TRBD2. Per germline, CDR1 LGHNA and CDR2 YNFKEQ. The CDR3 has 14 amino acids. J gave up 3 bases and V 6 bases, and 5 bases lay outside the gene matches.

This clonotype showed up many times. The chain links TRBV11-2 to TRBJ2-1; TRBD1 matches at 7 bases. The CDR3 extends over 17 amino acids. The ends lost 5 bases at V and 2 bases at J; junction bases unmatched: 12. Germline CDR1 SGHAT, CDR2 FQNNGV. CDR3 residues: CASSADRDSRAYNEQFF. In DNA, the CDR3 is TGTGCCAGCAGCGCAGACCGGGACAGCCGTGCCTACAATGAGCAGTTCTTC.

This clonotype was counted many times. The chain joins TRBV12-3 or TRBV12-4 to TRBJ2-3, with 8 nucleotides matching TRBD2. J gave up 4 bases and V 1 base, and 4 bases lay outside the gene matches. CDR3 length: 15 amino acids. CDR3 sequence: CASSLDGGASDTQYF. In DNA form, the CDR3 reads TGTGCCAGCAGTTTAGACGGGGGGGCCTCAGATACGCAGTATTTT.

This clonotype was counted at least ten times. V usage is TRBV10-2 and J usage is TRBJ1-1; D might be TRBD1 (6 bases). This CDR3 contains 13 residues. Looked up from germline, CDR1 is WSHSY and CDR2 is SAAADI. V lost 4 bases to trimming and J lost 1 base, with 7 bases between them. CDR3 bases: TGCGCCAGCAGTGGGACAGCGAACACTGAAGCTTTCTTT. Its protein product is CASSGTANTEAFF.

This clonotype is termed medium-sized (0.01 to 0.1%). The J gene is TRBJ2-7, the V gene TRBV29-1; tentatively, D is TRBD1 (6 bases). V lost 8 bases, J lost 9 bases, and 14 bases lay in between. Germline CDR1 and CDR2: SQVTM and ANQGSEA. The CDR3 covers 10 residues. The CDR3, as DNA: TGCAGCCCAAGACAGGTGTCGCAGTACTTC. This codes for CSPRQVSQYF.

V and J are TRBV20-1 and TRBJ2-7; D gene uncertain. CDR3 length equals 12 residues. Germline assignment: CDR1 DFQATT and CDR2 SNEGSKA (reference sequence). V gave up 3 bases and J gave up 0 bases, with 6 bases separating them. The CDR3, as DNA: TGCAGTGCTAGGCGCGGCTCCTACGAGCAGTACTTC. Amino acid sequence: CSARRGSYEQYF.

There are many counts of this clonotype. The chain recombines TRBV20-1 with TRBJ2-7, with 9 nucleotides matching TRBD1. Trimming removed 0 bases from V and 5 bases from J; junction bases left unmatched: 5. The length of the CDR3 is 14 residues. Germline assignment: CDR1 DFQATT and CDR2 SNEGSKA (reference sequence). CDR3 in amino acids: CSAREGQGLHEQYF. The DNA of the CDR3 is TGCAGTGCTAGAGAGGGACAGGGTCTCCACGAGCAGTACTTC.

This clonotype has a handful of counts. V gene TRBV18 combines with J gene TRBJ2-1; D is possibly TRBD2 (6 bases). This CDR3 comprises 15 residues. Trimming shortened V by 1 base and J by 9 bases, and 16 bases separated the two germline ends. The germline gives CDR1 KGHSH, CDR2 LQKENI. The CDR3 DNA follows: TGTGCCAGCTCACCACAAACGGGGGAGAGCCCTGAGCAGTTCTTC. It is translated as CASSPQTGESPEQFF.

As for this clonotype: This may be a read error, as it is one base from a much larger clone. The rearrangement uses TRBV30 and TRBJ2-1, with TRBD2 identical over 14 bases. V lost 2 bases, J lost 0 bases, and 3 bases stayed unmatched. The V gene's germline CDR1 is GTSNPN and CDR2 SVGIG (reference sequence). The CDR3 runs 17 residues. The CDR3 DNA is TGTGCCTGGAGTCAGACTAGCGGGAGGGCCTCCTACAATGAGCAGTTCTTC. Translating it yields CAWSQTSGRASYNEQFF.

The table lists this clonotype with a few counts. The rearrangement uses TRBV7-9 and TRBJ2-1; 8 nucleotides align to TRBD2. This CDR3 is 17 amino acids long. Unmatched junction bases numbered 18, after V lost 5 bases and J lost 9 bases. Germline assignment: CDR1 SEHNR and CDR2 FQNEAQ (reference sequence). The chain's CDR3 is CASSPNSPGTRIPEQFF. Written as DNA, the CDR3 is TGTGCCAGCAGCCCTAACTCTCCCGGGACTAGGATTCCTGAGCAGTTCTTC. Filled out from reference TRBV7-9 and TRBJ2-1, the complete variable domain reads DTGVSQNPRHKITKRGQNVTFRCDPISEHNRLYWYRQTLGQGPEFLTYFQNEAQLEKSRLLSDRFSAERPKGSFSTLEIQRTEQGDSAMYLCASSPNSPGTRIPEQFFGPGTRLTVL.

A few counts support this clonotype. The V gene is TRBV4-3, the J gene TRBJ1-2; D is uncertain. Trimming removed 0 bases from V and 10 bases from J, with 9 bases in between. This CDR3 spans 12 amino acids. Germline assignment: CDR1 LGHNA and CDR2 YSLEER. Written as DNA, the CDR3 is TGCGCCAGCAGCCAAGACGGACGGATCTACACCTTC. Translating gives CASSQDGRIYTF.

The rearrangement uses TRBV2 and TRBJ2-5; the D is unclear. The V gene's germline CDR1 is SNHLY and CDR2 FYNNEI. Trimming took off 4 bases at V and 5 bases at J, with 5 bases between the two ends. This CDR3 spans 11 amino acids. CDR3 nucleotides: TGTGCCAGCAGTGCTTGGGAGACCCAGTACTTC. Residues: CASSAWETQYF.